Listed here are 21 T cell receptor beta chains from one sample, sequenced in a study of blood T cell repertoires in COVID-19. Here immunoSEQ multiplex PCR was the method, and the copy in TCRdb shows in-frame clones only, minus some. The sample lists roughly 38,000 clones; around 85% were seen once. Specimen: peripheral blood. The receptor set was obtained from a man older than 75 with active or convalescent COVID-19.

J is TRBJ1-2 and V is TRBV4-1; no clear D. Germline lookup yields CDR1 MGHRA and CDR2 YSYEKL. The germline V and J ends were trimmed by 4 bases and 4 bases, with 10 bases remaining between them. This CDR3 contains 13 residues. Here the CDR3 DNA reads TGCGCCAGCAGCCCCGCGGGCGGCTATGGCTACACCTTC. Translating gives CASSPAGGYGYTF.

This rearrangement joins TRBV5-1 to TRBJ2-5; 8 bases map to TRBD2. Germline V gene data show CDR1 as SGHRS and CDR2 as YFSETQ. V shed 2 bases and J 2 bases; nucleotides not matched to a gene: 11. The CDR3 spans 17 residues. DNA of the CDR3: TGCGCCAGCAGCTTTGGGAGACAACCTAGCGGGCAAGAGACCCAGTACTTC. It specifies CASSFGRQPSGQETQYF.

The chain couples TRBV2 to TRBJ2-1, with TRBD2 matching 7 bases. The CDR3 spans 16 residues. V trimming: 1 base; J trimming: 4 bases; junction bases outside the gene matches: 7. CDR1 and CDR2 from the germline V gene are SNHLY and FYNNEI. CDR3 DNA: TGTGCCAGCAGTGAAGACCGGGGGGAATTATACAATGAGCAGTTCTTC. Translating it yields CASSEDRGELYNEQFF.

This clone has just one count. The chain recombines TRBV7-6 with TRBJ1-1; 10 bases align to TRBD1. V trimming: 4 bases; J trimming: 5 bases; junction bases outside the gene matches: 7. This CDR3 has 15 residues. Per the germline V gene, CDR1 is SGHVS and CDR2 is FNYEAQ. CDR3 nucleotide sequence: TGTGCCAGCAGCTCCGGACAGGGGGTGGCAACTGAAGCTTTCTTT. Encoded protein: CASSSGQGVATEAFF.

The chain uses TRBV3-1 (or the pseudogene TRBV3-2) and TRBJ2-1, with 14 positions matching TRBD2. This CDR3 has 16 residues. The germline CDR1 and CDR2 sequences are LGHDT and YNNKEL (reference sequence). Trimming cost V 4 bases and J 7 bases; bases outside gene matches: 6. In nucleotides, the CDR3 is TGTGCCAGCAGCCCCCGACTAGCGGGGGGGCTGAATGAGCAGTTCTTC. This codes for CASSPRLAGGLNEQFF.

CDR3 in DNA: TGTGCCAGCAGCCAAGGTGGGACAGGGACCACCTACGAGCAGTACTTC. Translated, it gives CASSQGGTGTTYEQYF. V and J are TRBV3-1 (or the pseudogene TRBV3-2) and TRBJ2-7; 9 positions match TRBD1. Germline V gene lookup returns CDR1 LGHDT and CDR2 YNNKEL (reference sequence). V was pared by 1 base and J by 2 bases, with 6 bases of the junction left unmatched. This CDR3 contains 16 residues.

This clone was seen a few times. The rearrangement links TRBV11-3 to TRBJ2-2; 8 bases align to TRBD1. In germline, CDR1 is SGHNT, CDR2 YENEEA. The CDR3 extends over 15 amino acids. V shed 7 bases, J shed 2 bases, and the junction held 6 bases outside the gene matches. The CDR3, as DNA: TGTGCCAGCACTTCCGGGACAGGCAACACCGGGGAGCTGTTTTTT. Its protein product is CASTSGTGNTGELFF.

The chain combines TRBV7-2 with TRBJ2-5; D gene ambiguous. Trimming stripped 3 bases from V and 4 bases from J, with 21 bases between. Germline CDR1 is SGHTA and CDR2 is FQGNSA. This CDR3 has 17 residues. CDR3 bases: TGTGCCAGCAGCTTTGTAGTTTCCGGAACCGCTAGAGAGACCCAGTACTTC. Amino acids: CASSFVVSGTARETQYF.

The V call is TRBV5-1, the J call TRBJ2-1; TRBD2 aligns across 8 bases. The germline gives CDR1 SGHRS, CDR2 YFSETQ. The CDR3 spans 15 residues. The J segment lost 4 bases and the V segment lost 6 bases, leaving 9 bases of the junction unmatched. CDR3 sequence (DNA): TGCGCCAGCACGGTGTTCGGGGGGGAGTACAATGAGCAGTTCTTC. Its translation is CASTVFGGEYNEQFF.

In nucleotides, the CDR3 is TGTGCCAGCAGCGTAGGAAGGGGAAACTCTGGAAACACCATATATTTT. Its translation: CASSVGRGNSGNTIYF. The rearrangement joins TRBV9 to TRBJ1-3, with TRBD1 as a possible D gene (5 bases). This CDR3 contains 16 residues. Germline V gene lookup returns CDR1 SGDLS and CDR2 YYNGEE. V was shortened by 0 bases and J by 0 bases, with 10 bases between the two germline ends.

The CDR3 nucleotides read TGTGCCAGCAGCCCGACAGGGACCAATGAAAAACTGTTTTTT. Its translation is CASSPTGTNEKLFF. The V gene is TRBV7-9, the J gene TRBJ1-4, with 7 bases matching TRBD1. Germline lookup yields CDR1 SEHNR and CDR2 FQNEAQ (reference sequence). The CDR3 consists of 14 residues. The V segment lost 5 bases and the J segment 5 bases; nucleotides outside the gene matches: 5.

The chain uses TRBV19 and TRBJ2-5; the match to TRBD2 covers 9 bases. The J segment lost 4 bases and the V segment lost 8 bases, leaving 8 bases of the junction unmatched. Germline values: CDR1 LNHDA, CDR2 SQIVND (reference sequence). CDR3 length equals 14 residues. In nucleotides, the CDR3 is TGTGCCAGTGGTAGCGGGAGCGGTTCAGAGACCCAGTACTTC. The encoded protein is CASGSGSGSETQYF. Looking up the rest from reference TRBV19 and TRBJ2-5 gives the full variable domain: DGGITQSPKYLFRKEGQNVTLSCEQNLNHDAMYWYRQDPGQGLRLIYYSQIVNDFQKGDIAEGYSVSREKKESFPLTVTSAQKNPTAFYLCASGSGSGSETQYFGPGTRLLVL.

The chain has TRBV30 and TRBJ2-5, with 8 bases fitting TRBD2. The germline V gene encodes CDR1 GTSNPN and CDR2 SVGIG (reference sequence). After removal of 4 bases from V and 5 bases from J, the junction contained 15 bases not matched to a gene. The CDR3 runs 16 residues. The CDR3 sequence is CAWNRLNRGGPETQYF. DNA for the CDR3: TGTGCCTGGAATCGTCTTAACCGGGGGGGGCCGGAGACCCAGTACTTC.

This clone was seen just once. CDR3 in amino acids: CASSLSGSGSNQPQHF. For the CDR3, the DNA is TGTGCCAGCAGCTTATCAGGAAGTGGGAGCAATCAGCCCCAGCATTTT. This chain uses TRBV5-5 with TRBJ1-5, with D unresolved. V lost 2 bases to trimming and J lost 1 base, with 13 bases between them. The germline gives CDR1 SGHKS, CDR2 YYEKEE (reference sequence). The CDR3 loop spans 16 amino acids.

The chain employs TRBV5-4 and TRBJ1-6, with 7 nucleotides matching TRBD1. This CDR3 spans 15 amino acids. The V and J ends lost 5 bases and 5 bases, in that order; junction bases with no gene match: 7. Germline V gene lookup returns CDR1 SGHNT and CDR2 YYREEE (reference sequence). CDR3 sequence reads: CASRADRFNNSPLHF. CDR3 nucleotide sequence: TGTGCCAGCAGAGCGGACAGGTTCAATAATTCACCCCTCCACTTT.

The V gene is TRBV5-4, the J gene TRBJ2-3; 7 bases agree with TRBD1. CDR1 is SGHNT and CDR2 is YYREEE in the germline V gene (reference sequence). Losses at the gene ends were 4 bases for V and 2 bases for J; bases not matched to a gene: 7. This CDR3 spans 15 amino acids. This chain's CDR3 is CASSPDRVTTDTQYF. For the CDR3, the DNA is TGTGCCAGCAGCCCCGACAGGGTGACCACAGATACGCAGTATTTT.

The chain uses TRBV4-2 and TRBJ1-2; TRBD1 might be the D (6 bases). Trimming took 2 bases from V and 4 from J, leaving 17 bases between them. This CDR3 comprises 16 residues. Germline V gene sequence: CDR1 LGHNA, CDR2 YNFKEQ. The DNA of the CDR3 is TGTGCCAGCAGCCAAAACCCAGGGGTTCTCTCCTATGGCTACACCTTC. This codes for CASSQNPGVLSYGYTF.

This clone was observed a handful of times. The gene calls are TRBV10-3 and TRBJ2-5; D may be TRBD2 (5 bases). CDR3 length: 15 residues. Trimming removed 0 bases at V and 0 bases at J, with 8 bases between. Germline V gene data show CDR1 as ENHRY and CDR2 as SYGVKD. CDR3 sequence reads: CAISESNGDQETQYF. The DNA of the CDR3 is TGTGCCATCAGTGAGTCGAACGGGGACCAAGAGACCCAGTACTTC.

J is TRBJ1-3 and V is TRBV14; D not certain. This CDR3 has 12 residues. Trimming took off 1 base at V and 4 bases at J, with 2 bases between the two ends. Germline values: CDR1 SGHDN, CDR2 FVKESK. CDR3 sequence: CASSQAGNTIYF. In nucleotides, the CDR3 is TGTGCCAGCAGCCAAGCAGGAAACACCATATATTTT.

Written as DNA, the CDR3 is TGTGCCAGCAGCACACTAGCGGGGGGCGCAGCGGGGTACGAGCAGTACTTC. Its translation: CASSTLAGGAAGYEQYF. This chain joins TRBV6-2 or TRBV6-3 and TRBJ2-7; 12 bases fit TRBD2. From germline, CDR1 is MNHEY and CDR2 SVGEGT. The CDR3 has 17 amino acids. J lost 4 bases, V lost 6 bases, and 13 bases had no gene match.

The chain has TRBV19 and TRBJ1-6; perhaps TRBD1 as D (5 bases). This CDR3 contains 15 residues. In germline, CDR1 is LNHDA, CDR2 SQIVND (reference sequence). Trimming removed 5 bases at V and 9 bases at J, with 17 bases between. The DNA for the CDR3 is TGTGCCAGTAGTGGTTCGGGGGGTCGGAGTTCACCCCTCCACTTT. It yields the protein CASSGSGGRSSPLHF. The variable domain in full, with the rest retrieved from reference TRBV19 and TRBJ1-6, is DGGITQSPKYLFRKEGQNVTLSCEQNLNHDAMYWYRQDPGQGLRLIYYSQIVNDFQKGDIAEGYSVSREKKESFPLTVTSAQKNPTAFYLCASSGSGGRSSPLHFGNGTRLTVT.